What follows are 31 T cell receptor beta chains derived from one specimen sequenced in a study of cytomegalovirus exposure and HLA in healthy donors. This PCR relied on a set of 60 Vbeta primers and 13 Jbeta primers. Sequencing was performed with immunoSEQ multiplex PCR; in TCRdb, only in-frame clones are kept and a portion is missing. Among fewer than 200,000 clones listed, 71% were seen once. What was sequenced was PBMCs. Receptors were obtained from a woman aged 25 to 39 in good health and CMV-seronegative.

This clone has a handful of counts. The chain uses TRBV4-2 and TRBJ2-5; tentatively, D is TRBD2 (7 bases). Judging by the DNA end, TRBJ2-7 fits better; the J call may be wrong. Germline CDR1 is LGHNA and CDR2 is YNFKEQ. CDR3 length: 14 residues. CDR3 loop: CASSQVTGRGEQYF. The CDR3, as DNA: TGTGCCAGCAGCCAAGTAACAGGGAGGGGCGAGCAGTACTTC.

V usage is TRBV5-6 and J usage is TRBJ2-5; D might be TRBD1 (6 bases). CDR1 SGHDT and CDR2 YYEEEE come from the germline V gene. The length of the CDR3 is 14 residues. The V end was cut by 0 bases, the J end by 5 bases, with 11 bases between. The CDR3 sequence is CASSLAQRGETQYF. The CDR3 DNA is TGTGCCAGCAGCTTGGCGCAAAGGGGGGAGACCCAGTACTTC.

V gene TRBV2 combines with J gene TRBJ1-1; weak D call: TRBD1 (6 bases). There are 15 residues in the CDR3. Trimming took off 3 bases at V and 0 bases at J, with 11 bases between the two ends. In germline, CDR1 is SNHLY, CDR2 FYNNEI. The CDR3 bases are TGTGCCAGCAGTGAGGGCAGGGGAATGAACACTGAAGCTTTCTTT. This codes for CASSEGRGMNTEAFF.

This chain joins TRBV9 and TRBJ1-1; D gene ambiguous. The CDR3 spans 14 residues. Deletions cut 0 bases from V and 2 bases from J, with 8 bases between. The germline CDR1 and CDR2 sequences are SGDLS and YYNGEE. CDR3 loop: CASSVAGSNTEAFF. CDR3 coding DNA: TGTGCCAGCAGCGTAGCTGGCAGTAACACTGAAGCTTTCTTT. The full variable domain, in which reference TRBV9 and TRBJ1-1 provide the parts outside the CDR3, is DSGVTQTPKHLITATGQRVTLRCSPRSGDLSVYWYQQSLDQGLQFLIQYYNGEERAKGNILERFSAQQFPDLHSELNLSSLELGDSALYFCASSVAGSNTEAFFGQGTRLTVV.

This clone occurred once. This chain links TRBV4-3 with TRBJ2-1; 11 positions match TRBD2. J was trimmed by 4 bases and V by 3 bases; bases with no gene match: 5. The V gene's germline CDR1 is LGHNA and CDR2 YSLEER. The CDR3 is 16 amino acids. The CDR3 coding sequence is TGCGCCAGCAGCCATGCGACTAGCGGGGTATACAATGAGCAGTTCTTC. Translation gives CASSHATSGVYNEQFF.

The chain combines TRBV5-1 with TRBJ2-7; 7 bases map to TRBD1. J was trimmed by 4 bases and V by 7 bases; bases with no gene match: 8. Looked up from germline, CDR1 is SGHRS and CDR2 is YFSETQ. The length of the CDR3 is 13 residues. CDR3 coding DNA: TGCGCCAGCTGTCGGGAACAGGGGTACGAGCAGTACTTC. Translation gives CASCREQGYEQYF.

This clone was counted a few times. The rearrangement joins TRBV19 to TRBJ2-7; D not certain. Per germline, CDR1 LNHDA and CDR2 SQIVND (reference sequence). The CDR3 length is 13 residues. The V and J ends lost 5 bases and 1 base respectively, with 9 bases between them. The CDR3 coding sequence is TGTGCCAGTAGTCCTTCCCGGTCCTACGAGCAGTACTTC. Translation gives CASSPSRSYEQYF.

In DNA form, the CDR3 reads TGTGCCTGGAGTGTTGGGTGGACTAGCGGGAGGGCAGGGGAGCAGTTCTTC. It specifies CAWSVGWTSGRAGEQFF. This rearrangement joins TRBV30 to TRBJ2-1; 15 bases agree with TRBD2. There are 17 residues in the CDR3. With 0 bases clipped from V and 10 bases from J, the junction kept 10 bases outside the gene matches. From germline, CDR1 is GTSNPN and CDR2 SVGIG (reference sequence). The entire variable domain, with the rest obtained from reference TRBV30 and TRBJ2-1, is as follows: SQTIHQWPATLVQPVGSPLSLECTVEGTSNPNLYWYRQAAGRGLQLLFYSVGIGQISSEVPQNLSASRPQDRQFILSSKKLLLSDSGFYLCAWSVGWTSGRAGEQFFGPGTRLTVL.

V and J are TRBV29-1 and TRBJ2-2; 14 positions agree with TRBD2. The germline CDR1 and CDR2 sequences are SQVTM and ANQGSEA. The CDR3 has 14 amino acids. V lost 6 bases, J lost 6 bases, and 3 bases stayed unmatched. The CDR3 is CSVSTSGGAGELFF. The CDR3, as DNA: TGCAGCGTATCGACTAGCGGGGGGGCCGGGGAGCTGTTTTTT.

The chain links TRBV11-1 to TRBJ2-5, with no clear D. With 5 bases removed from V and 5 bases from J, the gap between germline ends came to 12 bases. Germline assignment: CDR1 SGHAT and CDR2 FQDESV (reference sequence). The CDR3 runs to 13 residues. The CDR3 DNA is TGTGCCAGCAGCGAGGCGGTTCGCGAGACCCAGTACTTC. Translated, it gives CASSEAVRETQYF.

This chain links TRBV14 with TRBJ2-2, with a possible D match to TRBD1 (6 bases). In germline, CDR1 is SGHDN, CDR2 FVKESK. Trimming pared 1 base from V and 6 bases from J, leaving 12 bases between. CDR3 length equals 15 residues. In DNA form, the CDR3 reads TGTGCCAGCAGCCAAGTGCAGGGGATGGCCGGGGAGCTGTTTTTT. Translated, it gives CASSQVQGMAGELFF.

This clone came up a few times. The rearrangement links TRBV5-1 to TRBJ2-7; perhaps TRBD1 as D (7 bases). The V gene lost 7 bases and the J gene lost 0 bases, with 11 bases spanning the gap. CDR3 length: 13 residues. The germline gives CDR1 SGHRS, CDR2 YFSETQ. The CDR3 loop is CASQGGASYEQYF. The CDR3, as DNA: TGCGCCAGCCAGGGGGGCGCCTCCTACGAGCAGTACTTC.

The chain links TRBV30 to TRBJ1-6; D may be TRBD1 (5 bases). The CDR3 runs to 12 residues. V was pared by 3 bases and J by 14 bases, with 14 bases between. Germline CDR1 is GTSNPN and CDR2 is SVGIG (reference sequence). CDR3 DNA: TGTGCCTGGAGGGCAGGGCCGCCAACCCTCCACTTT. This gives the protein CAWRAGPPTLHF.

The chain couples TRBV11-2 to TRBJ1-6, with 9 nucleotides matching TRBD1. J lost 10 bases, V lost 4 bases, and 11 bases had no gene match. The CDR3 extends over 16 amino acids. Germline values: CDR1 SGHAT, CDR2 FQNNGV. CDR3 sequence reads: CASSSPRDREESPLHF. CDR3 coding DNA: TGTGCCAGCAGCTCTCCTCGGGACAGGGAGGAATCACCCCTCCACTTT.

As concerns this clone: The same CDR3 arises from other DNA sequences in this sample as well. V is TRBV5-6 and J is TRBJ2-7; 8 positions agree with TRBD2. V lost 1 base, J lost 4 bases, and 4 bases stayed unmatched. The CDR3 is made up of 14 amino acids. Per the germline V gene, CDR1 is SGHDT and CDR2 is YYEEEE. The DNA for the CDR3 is TGTGCCAGCAGCTTGAGTCGCGGGAGGTACGAGCAGTACTTC. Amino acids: CASSLSRGRYEQYF.

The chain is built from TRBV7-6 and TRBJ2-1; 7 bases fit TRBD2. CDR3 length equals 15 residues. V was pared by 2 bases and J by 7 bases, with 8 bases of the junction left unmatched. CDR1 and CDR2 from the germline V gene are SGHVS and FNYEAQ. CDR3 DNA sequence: TGTGCCAGCAGCTTAAGGCTAGCGGAACGGAATGAGCAGTTCTTC. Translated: CASSLRLAERNEQFF.

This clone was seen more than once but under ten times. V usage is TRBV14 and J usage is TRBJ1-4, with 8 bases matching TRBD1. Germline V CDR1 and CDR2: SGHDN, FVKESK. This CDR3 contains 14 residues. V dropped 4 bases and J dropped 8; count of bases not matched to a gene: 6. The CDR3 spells CASSRDRTFEKLFF. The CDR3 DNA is TGTGCCAGCAGCCGGGACAGGACGTTCGAAAAACTGTTTTTT.

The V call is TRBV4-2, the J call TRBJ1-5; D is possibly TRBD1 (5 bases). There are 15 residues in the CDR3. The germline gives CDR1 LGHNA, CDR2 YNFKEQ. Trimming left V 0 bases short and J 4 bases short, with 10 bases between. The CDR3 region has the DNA TGTGCCAGCAGCCAAGATCGGCGGGGGAATCAGCCCCAGCATTTT. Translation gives CASSQDRRGNQPQHF.

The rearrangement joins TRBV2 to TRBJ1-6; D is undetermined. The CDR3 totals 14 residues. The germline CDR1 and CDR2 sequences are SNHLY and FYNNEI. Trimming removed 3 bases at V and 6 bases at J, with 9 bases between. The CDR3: CASSEAYINSPLHF. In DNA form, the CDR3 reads TGTGCCAGCAGTGAGGCATACATTAATTCACCCCTCCACTTT.

CDR3 loop: CAWSADSYYGYTF. In nucleotides, the CDR3 is TGTGCCTGGAGTGCGGACAGTTACTATGGCTACACCTTC. This chain uses TRBV30 with TRBJ1-2; tentative D call: TRBD1 (6 bases). The germline V gene encodes CDR1 GTSNPN and CDR2 SVGIG (reference sequence). V lost 1 base and J lost 3, with 9 bases in between. The CDR3 sequence is 13 residues long.

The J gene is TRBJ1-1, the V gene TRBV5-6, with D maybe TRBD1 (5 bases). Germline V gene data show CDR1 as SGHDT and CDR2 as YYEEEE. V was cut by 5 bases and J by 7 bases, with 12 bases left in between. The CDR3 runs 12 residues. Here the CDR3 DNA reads TGTGCCAGCAGGCCAGGGCAGGGTGAAGCTTTCTTT. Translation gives CASRPGQGEAFF.

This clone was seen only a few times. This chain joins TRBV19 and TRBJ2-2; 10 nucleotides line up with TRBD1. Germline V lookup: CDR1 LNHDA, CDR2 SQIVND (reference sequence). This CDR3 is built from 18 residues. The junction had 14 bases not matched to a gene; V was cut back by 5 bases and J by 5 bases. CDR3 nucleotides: TGTGCCAGTAGTTCTCACCTGGGACAGGGGACCTATACCGGGGAGCTGTTTTTT. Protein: CASSSHLGQGTYTGELFF.

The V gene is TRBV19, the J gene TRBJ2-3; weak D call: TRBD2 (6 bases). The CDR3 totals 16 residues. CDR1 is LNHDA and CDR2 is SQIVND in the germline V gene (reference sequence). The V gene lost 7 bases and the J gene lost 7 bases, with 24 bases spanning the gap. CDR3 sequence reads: CASTMGTFSSTNTQYF. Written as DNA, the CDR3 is TGTGCCAGTACCATGGGGACTTTTTCTAGCACGAATACGCAGTATTTT. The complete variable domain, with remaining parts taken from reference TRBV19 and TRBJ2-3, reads DGGITQSPKYLFRKEGQNVTLSCEQNLNHDAMYWYRQDPGQGLRLIYYSQIVNDFQKGDIAEGYSVSREKKESFPLTVTSAQKNPTAFYLCASTMGTFSSTNTQYFGPGTRLTVL.

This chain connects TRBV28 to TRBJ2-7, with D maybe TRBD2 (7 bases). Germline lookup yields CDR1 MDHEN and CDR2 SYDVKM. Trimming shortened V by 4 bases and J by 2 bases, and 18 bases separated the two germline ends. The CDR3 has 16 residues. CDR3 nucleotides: TGTGCCAGCAGTTCCCCGGGGAGGGGGAGAACCTACGAGCAGTACTTC. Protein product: CASSSPGRGRTYEQYF.

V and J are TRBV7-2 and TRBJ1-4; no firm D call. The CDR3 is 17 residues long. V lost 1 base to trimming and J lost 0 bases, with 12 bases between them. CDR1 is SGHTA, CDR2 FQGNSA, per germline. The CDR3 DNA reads TGTGCCAGCAGCTTAGTATCACGACTAACAACTAATGAAAAACTGTTTTTT. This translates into CASSLVSRLTTNEKLFF.

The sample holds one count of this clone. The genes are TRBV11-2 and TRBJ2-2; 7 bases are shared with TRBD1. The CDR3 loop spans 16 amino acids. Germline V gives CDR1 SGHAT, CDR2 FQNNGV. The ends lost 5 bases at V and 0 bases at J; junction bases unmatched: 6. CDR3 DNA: TGTGCCAGCAGCCCCTGGACAGGTTCGAACACCGGGGAGCTGTTTTTT. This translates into CASSPWTGSNTGELFF.

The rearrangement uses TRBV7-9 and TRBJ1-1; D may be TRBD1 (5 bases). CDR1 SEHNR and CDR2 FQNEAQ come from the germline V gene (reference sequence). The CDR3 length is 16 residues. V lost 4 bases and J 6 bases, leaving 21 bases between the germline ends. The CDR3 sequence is CASSSRETGLAAEAFF. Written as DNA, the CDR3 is TGTGCCAGCAGCTCAAGAGAGACGGGACTCGCGGCTGAAGCTTTCTTT.

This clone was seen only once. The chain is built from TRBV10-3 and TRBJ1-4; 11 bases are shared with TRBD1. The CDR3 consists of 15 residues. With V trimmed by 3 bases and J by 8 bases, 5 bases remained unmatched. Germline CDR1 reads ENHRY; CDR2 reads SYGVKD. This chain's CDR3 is CAISDGQGASEKLFF. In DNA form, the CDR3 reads TGTGCCATCAGTGACGGACAGGGGGCGTCCGAAAAACTGTTTTTT.

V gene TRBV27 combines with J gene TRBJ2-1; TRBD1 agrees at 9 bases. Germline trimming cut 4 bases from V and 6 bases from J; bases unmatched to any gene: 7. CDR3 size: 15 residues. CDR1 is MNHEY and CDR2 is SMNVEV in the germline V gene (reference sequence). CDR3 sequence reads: CASSSTWTGVNEQFF. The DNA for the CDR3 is TGTGCCAGCAGTTCGACCTGGACAGGGGTCAATGAGCAGTTCTTC.

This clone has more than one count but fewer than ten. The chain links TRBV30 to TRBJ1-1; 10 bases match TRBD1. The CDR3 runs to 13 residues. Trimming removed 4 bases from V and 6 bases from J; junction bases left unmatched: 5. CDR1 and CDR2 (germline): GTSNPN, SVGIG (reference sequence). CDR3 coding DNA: TGTGCCTGGATGGGACAGGGGATTCCTGAAGCTTTCTTT. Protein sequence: CAWMGQGIPEAFF.

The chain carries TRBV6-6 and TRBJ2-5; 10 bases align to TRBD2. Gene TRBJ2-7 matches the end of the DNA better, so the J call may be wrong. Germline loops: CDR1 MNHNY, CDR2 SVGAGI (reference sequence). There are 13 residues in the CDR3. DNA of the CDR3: TGTGCCAGCAGTGTAGCGGGAGGCGCCGAGCAGTACTTC. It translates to CASSVAGGAEQYF.